A selection of T cell receptor beta chains follows, all from one sample in a study of blood T cell repertoires in COVID-19. The method was immunoSEQ multiplex PCR; TCRdb's version includes in-frame clones alone and lacks a portion of them. This repertoire shows about 130,000 clones, approximately 80% found once; its top ten account for about 39%. The sequenced sample was peripheral blood. Every receptor here comes from a man aged 35 to 55 with active or convalescent COVID-19. Each CDR3 is given with its conserved first and last residue. A D gene is named only where the DNA matches it firmly. Clone size appears in some rows only: once, few, many, or a class for an expanded clone.

clone_size | j_call | d_call | v_call | cdr3_nt | cdr3_aa
NA | TRBJ2-1 | TRBD2 | TRBV15 | TGTGCCACCAGCAGAGATGGCGGGAGAGGCAATGAGCAGTTCTTC | CATSRDGGRGNEQFF
once | TRBJ2-7 | TRBD1 | TRBV27 | TGTGCCAGCAGTTTAGGGACAGGGCGAGACTACGAGCAGTACTTC | CASSLGTGRDYEQYF
NA | TRBJ2-1 | NA | TRBV11-3 | TGTGCCAGCAGCTTAGACAGGGCTGATGAGCAGTTCTTC | CASSLDRADEQFF
NA | TRBJ2-2 | NA | TRBV15 | TGTGCCACCGCCCACGAACGGAATAGACGGGGCACCGGGGAGCTGTTTTTT | CATAHERNRRGTGELFF
NA | TRBJ2-3 | TRBD2 | TRBV7-2 | TGTGCCAGCAGCCCCAGCGGGATTAGCACAGATACGCAGTATTTT | CASSPSGISTDTQYF
few | TRBJ1-2 | NA | TRBV7-2 | TGTGCCAGCAGCTTAGCGTCAGGTGGGAACTATGGCTACACCTTC | CASSLASGGNYGYTF
few | TRBJ2-7 | TRBD1 | TRBV3-1/TRBV3-2 | TGTGCCAGCAGCCTGCAGGGGGCAACGATTTACGAGCAGTACTTC | CASSLQGATIYEQYF
NA | TRBJ1-6 | NA | TRBV18 | TGTGCCAGCTCACCTCCTATACTGGAGATGAATTCACCCCTCCACTTT | CASSPPILEMNSPLHF
NA | TRBJ2-5 | NA | TRBV19 | TGTGCCAGTAGTCCCCCCGACAGACAAGAGACCCAGTACTTC | CASSPPDRQETQYF
NA | TRBJ2-3 | TRBD2 | TRBV27 | TGTGCCAGCAGTTTAGGCGGGAGGGTGGCCGGTACGCAGTATTTT | CASSLGGRVAGTQYF
NA | TRBJ1-2 | NA | TRBV19 | TGTGCCAGTACCGGCAGGCCCTATGGCTACACCTTC | CASTGRPYGYTF
NA | TRBJ2-5 | TRBD2 | TRBV6-5 | TGTGCCAGCAGAACTAGCGGCCAAGAGACCCAGTACTTC | CASRTSGQETQYF
NA | TRBJ1-2 | NA | TRBV7-9 | TGTGCCAGCAGCTTAGCTACGGCGGGCGGCTACACCTTC | CASSLATAGGYTF
few | TRBJ2-6 | NA | TRBV7-3 | TGTGCCAGCAGCCCGACGTTCCCCCAGGGCTCTGGGGCCAACGTCCTGACTTTC | CASSPTFPQGSGANVLTF
NA | TRBJ2-2 | TRBD1 | TRBV3-1/TRBV3-2 | TGTGCCAGCAACTCCGGGACAGGTGAAACCGGGGAGCTGTTTTTT | CASNSGTGETGELFF
NA | TRBJ2-5 | TRBD1 | TRBV4-1 | TGCGCCAGCAGCCAAGGAGACAGGGGGGAAGAGACCCAGTACTTC | CASSQGDRGEETQYF
NA | TRBJ2-3 | TRBD1 | TRBV29-1 | TGCAGCGTTGTTACGGGACAGGGCACAGATACGCAGTATTTT | CSVVTGQGTDTQYF
NA | TRBJ1-3 | NA | TRBV21-1 | TGTGCCAGCAGCATAGGGGGGGAGGCCTTCTCTGGAAACACCATATATTTT | CASSIGGEAFSGNTIYF
NA | TRBJ1-1 | TRBD1 | TRBV6-2/TRBV6-3 | TGTGCCAGCAGTTCCCGACCCCTGACAGGGCAGGCAAACACTGAAGCTTTCTTT | CASSSRPLTGQANTEAFF
NA | TRBJ2-2 | TRBD1 | TRBV10-1 | TGCGCCAGCAGTGACCACGGACAGGGGTTGACCGGGGAGCTGTTTTTT | CASSDHGQGLTGELFF
NA | TRBJ1-4 | TRBD1 | TRBV6-5 | TGTGCCAGCACCTACAGGGGGCCTAATGAAAAACTGTTTTTT | CASTYRGPNEKLFF
NA | TRBJ1-3 | TRBD1 | TRBV19 | TGTGCCAGTAGTGCCAAAGGGACAGGGGCTTCTATGAGCGAAAACACCATATATTTT | CASSAKGTGASMSENTIYF
few | TRBJ1-6 | NA | TRBV6-5 | TGTGCCAGCAGTTATTCCCTTTATAATTCACCCCTCCACTTT | CASSYSLYNSPLHF
NA | TRBJ1-2 | NA | TRBV6-6 | TGTGCCAGCAGTTACTCCACAGGTTATGGCTACACCTTC | CASSYSTGYGYTF
NA | TRBJ1-5 | TRBD1 | TRBV6-2/TRBV6-3 | TGTGCCAGCAGTTACGACCCGAGGACAGGGGGGAGCAATCAGCCCCAGCATTTT | CASSYDPRTGGSNQPQHF
NA | TRBJ2-7 | NA | TRBV29-1 | TGCAGCGTTGACCCGGGACTGGACTCCTACGAGCAGTACTTC | CSVDPGLDSYEQYF
NA | TRBJ1-1 | TRBD1 | TRBV5-6 | TGTGCCAGCAGCGATACAGGGGGCCCCATGAACACTGAAGCTTTCTTT | CASSDTGGPMNTEAFF
few | TRBJ1-3 | NA | TRBV6-6 | TGTGCCAGCCTCGGAAACACCATATATTTT | CASLGNTIYF
NA | TRBJ2-1 | TRBD1 | TRBV9 | TGTGCCAGCAGCGGAGGGACAGTGTATGGTGAGCAGTTCTTC | CASSGGTVYGEQFF
many | TRBJ1-1 | NA | TRBV10-3 | TGTGCCATCAGTGTTCAGATGAACACTGAAGCTTTCTTT | CAISVQMNTEAFF
NA | TRBJ1-4 | NA | TRBV7-2 | TGTGCCAGCAGCTTAGTGCAGGGTTCAACTAATGAAAAACTGTTTTTT | CASSLVQGSTNEKLFF
few | TRBJ2-1 | TRBD1 | TRBV9 | TGTGCCAGCAGCTACTCAGGGGGCAATGAGCAGTTCTTC | CASSYSGGNEQFF
NA | TRBJ2-1 | TRBD1 | TRBV19 | TGTGCCAGTCACAGGGGGCGGGTGGGGGAGACCCATGAGCAGTTCTTC | CASHRGRVGETHEQFF
NA | TRBJ2-5 | NA | TRBV13 | TGTGCCAGCAGTCCCGGGATGCTATCGGGAAAAGAGACCCAGTACTTC | CASSPGMLSGKETQYF
NA | TRBJ1-4 | TRBD1 | TRBV19 | TGTGCCAGTAGTAAACCAGGACAGGGAAATGAAAAACTGTTTTTT | CASSKPGQGNEKLFF
NA | TRBJ1-2 | NA | TRBV28 | TGTGCCAGCAGTTTGTACGCGGGGAGGTATGGCTACACCTTC | CASSLYAGRYGYTF
few | TRBJ1-6 | NA | TRBV19 | TGTGCCAGTAGTACTTCGGGGGGACGGGGCTCACCCCTCCACTTT | CASSTSGGRGSPLHF
NA | TRBJ2-2 | TRBD2 | TRBV7-2 | TGTGCCAGCACACTAGCGGGGGCGGGCACCGGGGAGCTGTTTTTT | CASTLAGAGTGELFF
NA | TRBJ2-2 | NA | TRBV7-7 | TGTGCCAGCTCTACTCAGAGGGGGGGGGAGCTGTTTTTT | CASSTQRGGELFF